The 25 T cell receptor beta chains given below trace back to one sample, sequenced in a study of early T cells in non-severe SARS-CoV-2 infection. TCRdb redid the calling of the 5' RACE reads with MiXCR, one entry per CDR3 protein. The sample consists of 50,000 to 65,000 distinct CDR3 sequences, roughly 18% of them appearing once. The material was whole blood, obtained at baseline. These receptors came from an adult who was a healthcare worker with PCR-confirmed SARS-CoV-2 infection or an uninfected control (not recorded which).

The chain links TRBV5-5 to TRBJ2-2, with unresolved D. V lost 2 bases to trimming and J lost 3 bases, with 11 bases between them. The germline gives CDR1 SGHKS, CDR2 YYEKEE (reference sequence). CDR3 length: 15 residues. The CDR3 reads CASSFIGRDTGELFF. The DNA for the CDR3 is TGTGCCAGCAGCTTCATAGGGCGCGACACCGGGGAGCTGTTTTTT.

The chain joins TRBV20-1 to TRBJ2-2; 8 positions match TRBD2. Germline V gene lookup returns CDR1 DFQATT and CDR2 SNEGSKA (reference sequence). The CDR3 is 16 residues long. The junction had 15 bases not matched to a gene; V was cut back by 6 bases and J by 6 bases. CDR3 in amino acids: CSAGDRGRGVAGELFF. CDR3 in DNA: TGCAGTGCAGGGGACCGCGGGCGGGGGGTCGCCGGGGAGCTGTTTTTT.

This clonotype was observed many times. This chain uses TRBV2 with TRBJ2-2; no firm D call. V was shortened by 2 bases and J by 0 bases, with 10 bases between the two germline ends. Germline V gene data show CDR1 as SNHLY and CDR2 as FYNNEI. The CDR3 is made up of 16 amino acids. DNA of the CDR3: TGTGCCAGCAGTGAATTGGCCAAAACGAACACCGGGGAGCTGTTTTTT. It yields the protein CASSELAKTNTGELFF.

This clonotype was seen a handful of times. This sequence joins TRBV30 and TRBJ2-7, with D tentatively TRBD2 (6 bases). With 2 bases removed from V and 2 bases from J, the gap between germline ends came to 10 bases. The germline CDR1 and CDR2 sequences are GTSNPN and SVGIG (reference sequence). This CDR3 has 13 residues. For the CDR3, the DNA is TGTGCCTGGAGTAGGGCGGGAACCTACGAGCAGTACTTC. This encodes CAWSRAGTYEQYF.

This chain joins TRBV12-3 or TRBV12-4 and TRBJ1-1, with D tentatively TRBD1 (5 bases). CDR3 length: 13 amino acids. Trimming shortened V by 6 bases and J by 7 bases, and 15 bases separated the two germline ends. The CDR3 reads CASSRGVAGEAFF. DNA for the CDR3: TGTGCCAGCAGCCGAGGGGTGGCGGGTGAAGCTTTCTTT.

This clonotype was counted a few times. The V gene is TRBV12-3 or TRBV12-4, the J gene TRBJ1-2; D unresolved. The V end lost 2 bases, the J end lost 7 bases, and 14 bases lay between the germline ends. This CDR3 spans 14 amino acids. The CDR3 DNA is TGTGCCAGCAGTTTAAAAGTCGGCTGGGGTGGCTACACCTTC. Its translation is CASSLKVGWGGYTF.

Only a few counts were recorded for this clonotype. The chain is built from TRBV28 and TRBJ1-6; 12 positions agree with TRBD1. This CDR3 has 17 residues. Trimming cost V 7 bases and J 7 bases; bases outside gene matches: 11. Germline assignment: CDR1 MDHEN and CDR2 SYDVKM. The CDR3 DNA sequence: TGTGCCAGCATTCGCCCGTGGGGACAGGGGGCGAATTCACCCCTCCACTTT. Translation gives CASIRPWGQGANSPLHF. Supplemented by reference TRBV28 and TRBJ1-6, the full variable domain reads DVKVTQSSRYLVKRTGEKVFLECVQDMDHENMFWYRQDPGLGLRLIYFSYDVKMKEKGDIPEGYSVSREKKERFSLILESASTNQTSMYLCASIRPWGQGANSPLHFGNGTRLTVT.

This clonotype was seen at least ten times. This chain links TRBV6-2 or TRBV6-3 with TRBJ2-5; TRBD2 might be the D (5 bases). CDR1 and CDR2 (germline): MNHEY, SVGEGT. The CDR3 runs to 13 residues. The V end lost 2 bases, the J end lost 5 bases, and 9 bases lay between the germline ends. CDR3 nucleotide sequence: TGTGCCAGCAGTTACCGGGATTGGGAGACCCAGTACTTC. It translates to CASSYRDWETQYF.

The DNA for the CDR3 is TGTGCCAGCAGTTACTCGAACAGTTTTGGTAGCGAGCAGTACTTC. It specifies CASSYSNSFGSEQYF. The chain carries TRBV6-6 and TRBJ2-7; no clear D gene. The CDR3 covers 15 residues. Trimming stripped 0 bases from V and 6 bases from J, with 15 bases between. Germline assignment: CDR1 MNHNY and CDR2 SVGAGI (reference sequence).

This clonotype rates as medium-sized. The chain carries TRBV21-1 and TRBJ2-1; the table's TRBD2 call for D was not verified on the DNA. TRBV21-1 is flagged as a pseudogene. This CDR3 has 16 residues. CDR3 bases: TGTGCCAGCAGCAACCTCCTTAGAAGCTCCTACAATGAGCAGTTCTTC. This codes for CASSNLLRSSYNEQFF.

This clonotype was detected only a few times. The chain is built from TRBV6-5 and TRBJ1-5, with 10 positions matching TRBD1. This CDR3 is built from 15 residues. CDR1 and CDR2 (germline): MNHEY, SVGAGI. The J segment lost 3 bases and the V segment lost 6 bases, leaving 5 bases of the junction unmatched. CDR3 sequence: CASRPDRGHNQPQHF. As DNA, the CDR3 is TGTGCCAGCAGACCTGACAGGGGGCACAATCAGCCCCAGCATTTT.

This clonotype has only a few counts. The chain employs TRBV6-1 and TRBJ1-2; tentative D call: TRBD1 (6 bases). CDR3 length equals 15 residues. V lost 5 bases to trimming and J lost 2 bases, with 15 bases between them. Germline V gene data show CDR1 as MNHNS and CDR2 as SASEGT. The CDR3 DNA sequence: TGTGCCAGCAGTATACAGGGAATTCAGAACTATGGCTACACCTTC. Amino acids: CASSIQGIQNYGYTF.

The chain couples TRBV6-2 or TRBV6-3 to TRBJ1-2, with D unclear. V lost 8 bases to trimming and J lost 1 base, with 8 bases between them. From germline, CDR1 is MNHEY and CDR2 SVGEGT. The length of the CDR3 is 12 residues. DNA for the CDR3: TGTGCCAGCGCGGAGATTAACTATGGCTACACCTTC. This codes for CASAEINYGYTF.

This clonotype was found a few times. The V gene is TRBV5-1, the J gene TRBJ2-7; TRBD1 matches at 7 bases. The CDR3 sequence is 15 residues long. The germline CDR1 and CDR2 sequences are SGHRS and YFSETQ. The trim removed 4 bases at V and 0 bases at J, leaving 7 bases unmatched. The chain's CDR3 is CASSPGDSYSYEQYF. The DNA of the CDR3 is TGCGCCAGCAGCCCAGGGGACAGCTACTCCTACGAGCAGTACTTC.

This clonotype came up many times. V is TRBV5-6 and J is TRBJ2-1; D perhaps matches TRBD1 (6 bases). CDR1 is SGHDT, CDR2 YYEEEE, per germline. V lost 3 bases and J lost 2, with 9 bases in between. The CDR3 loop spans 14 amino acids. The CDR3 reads CASSYGTTYNEQFF. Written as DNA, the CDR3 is TGTGCCAGCAGCTACGGGACAACCTACAATGAGCAGTTCTTC.

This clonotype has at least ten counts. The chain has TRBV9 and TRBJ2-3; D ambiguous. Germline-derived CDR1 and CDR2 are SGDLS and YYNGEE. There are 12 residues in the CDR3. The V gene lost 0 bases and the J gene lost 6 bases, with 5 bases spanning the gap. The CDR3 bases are TGTGCCAGCAGCGTAGGCGGTGATACGCAGTATTTT. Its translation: CASSVGGDTQYF.

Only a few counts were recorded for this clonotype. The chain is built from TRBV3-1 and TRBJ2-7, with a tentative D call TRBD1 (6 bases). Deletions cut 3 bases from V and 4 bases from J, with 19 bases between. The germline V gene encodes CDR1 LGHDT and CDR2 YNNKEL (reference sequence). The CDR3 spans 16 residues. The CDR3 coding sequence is TGTGCCAGCAGCCAGCTGGGGACATCTCGCCGATACGAGCAGTACTTC. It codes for CASSQLGTSRRYEQYF.

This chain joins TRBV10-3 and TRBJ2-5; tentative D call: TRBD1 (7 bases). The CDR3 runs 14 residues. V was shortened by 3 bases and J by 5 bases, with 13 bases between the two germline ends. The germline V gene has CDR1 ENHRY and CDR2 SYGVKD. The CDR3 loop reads CAISEGGGMETQYF. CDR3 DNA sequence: TGTGCCATCAGTGAAGGAGGGGGCATGGAGACCCAGTACTTC.

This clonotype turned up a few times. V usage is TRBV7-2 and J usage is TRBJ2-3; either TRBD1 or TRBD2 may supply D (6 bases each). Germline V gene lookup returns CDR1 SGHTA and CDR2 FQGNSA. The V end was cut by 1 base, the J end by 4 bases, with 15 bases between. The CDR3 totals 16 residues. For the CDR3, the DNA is TGTGCCAGCAGCTTAGTTGGGGGGCCTGCGGCAGATACGCAGTATTTT. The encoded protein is CASSLVGGPAADTQYF.

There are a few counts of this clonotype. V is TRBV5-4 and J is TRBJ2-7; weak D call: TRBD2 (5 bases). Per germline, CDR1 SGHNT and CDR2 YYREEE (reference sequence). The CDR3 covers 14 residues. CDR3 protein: CAISGSPRSYEQYF. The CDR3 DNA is TGTGCGATCTCGGGGTCCCCCCGGAGCTACGAGCAGTACTTC.

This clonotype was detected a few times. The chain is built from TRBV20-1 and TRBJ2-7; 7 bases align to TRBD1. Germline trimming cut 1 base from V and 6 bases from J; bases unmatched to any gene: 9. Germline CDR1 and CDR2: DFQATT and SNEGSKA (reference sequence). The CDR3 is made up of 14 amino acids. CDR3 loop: CSARGDRGHGEQYF. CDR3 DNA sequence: TGCAGTGCTAGAGGGGATAGGGGGCATGGCGAGCAGTACTTC.

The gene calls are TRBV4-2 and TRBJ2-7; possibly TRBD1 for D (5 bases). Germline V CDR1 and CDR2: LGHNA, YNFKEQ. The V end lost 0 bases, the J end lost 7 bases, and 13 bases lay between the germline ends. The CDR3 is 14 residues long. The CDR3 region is CASSQDDRYLEQYF. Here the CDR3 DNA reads TGTGCCAGCAGCCAAGACGACAGATACCTAGAGCAGTACTTC.

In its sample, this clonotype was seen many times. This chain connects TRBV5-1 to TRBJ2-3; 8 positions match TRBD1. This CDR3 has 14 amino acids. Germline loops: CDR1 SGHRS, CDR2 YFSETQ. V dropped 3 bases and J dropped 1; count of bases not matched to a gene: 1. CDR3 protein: CASSSGQGTDTQYF. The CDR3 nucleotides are TGCGCCAGCAGCTCGGGACAGGGCACAGATACGCAGTATTTT. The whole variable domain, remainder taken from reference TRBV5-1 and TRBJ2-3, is KAGVTQTPRYLIKTRGQQVTLSCSPISGHRSVSWYQQTPGQGLQFLFEYFSETQRNKGNFPGRFSGRQFSNSRSEMNVSTLELGDSALYLCASSSGQGTDTQYFGPGTRLTVL.

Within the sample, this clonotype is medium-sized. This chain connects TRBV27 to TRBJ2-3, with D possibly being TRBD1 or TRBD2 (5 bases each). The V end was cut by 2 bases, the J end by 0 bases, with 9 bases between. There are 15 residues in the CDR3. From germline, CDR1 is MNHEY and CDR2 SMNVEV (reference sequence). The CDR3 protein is CASSLGGPSTDTQYF. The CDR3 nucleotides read TGTGCCAGCAGTTTAGGGGGACCTAGCACAGATACGCAGTATTTT.

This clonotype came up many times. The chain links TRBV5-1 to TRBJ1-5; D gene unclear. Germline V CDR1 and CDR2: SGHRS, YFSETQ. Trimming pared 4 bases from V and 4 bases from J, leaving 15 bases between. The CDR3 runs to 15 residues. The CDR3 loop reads CASSPDGPDNQPQHF. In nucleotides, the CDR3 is TGCGCCAGCAGCCCGGACGGGCCCGATAATCAGCCCCAGCATTTT.